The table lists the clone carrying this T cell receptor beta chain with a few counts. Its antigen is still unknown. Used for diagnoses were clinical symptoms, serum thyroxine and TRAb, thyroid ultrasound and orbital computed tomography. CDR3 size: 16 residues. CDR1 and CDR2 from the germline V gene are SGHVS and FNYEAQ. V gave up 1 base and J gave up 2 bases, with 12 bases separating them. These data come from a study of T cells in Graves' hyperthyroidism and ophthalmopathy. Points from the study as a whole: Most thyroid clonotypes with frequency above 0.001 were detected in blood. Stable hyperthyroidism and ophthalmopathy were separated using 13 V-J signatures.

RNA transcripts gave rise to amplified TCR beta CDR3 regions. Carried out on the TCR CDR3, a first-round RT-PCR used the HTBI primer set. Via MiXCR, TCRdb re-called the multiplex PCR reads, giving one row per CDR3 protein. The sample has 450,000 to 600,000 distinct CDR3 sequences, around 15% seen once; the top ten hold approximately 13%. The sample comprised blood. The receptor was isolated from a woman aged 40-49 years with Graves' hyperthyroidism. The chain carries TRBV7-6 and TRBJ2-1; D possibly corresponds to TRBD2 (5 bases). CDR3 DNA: TGTGCCAGCAGCTTAGAAACTAGGGTCCCCTACAATGAGCAGTTCTTC. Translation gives CASSLETRVPYNEQFF.